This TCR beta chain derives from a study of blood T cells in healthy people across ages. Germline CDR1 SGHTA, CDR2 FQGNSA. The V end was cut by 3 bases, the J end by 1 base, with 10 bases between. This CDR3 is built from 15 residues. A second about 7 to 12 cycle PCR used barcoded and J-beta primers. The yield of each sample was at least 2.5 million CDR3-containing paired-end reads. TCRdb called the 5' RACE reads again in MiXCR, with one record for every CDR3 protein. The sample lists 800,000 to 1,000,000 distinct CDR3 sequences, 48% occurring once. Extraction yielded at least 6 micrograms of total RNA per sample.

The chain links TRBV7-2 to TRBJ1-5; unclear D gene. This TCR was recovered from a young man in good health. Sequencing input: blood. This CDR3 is CASSFLPSSNQPQHF. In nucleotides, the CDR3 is TGTGCCAGCAGCTTTTTACCGAGCAGCAATCAGCCCCAGCATTTT.